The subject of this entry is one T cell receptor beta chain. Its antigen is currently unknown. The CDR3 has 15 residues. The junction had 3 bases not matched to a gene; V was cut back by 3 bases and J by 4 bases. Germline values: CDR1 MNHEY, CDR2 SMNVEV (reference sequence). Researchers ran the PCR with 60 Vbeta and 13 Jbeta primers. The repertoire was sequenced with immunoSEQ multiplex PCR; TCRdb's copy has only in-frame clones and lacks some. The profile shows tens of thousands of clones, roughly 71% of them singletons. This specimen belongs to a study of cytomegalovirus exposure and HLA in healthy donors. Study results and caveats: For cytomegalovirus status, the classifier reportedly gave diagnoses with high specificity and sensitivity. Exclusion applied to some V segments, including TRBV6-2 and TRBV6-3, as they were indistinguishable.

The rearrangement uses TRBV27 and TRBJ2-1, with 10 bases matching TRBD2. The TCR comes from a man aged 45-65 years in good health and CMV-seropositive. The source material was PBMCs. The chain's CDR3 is CASSFVLAGYNEQFF. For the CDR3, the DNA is TGTGCCAGCAGTTTCGTACTAGCGGGGTACAATGAGCAGTTCTTC.